This TCR beta chain was sequenced during a study of blood T cell repertoires in COVID-19 (dated by TCRdb to the early 2020s). For the wider study: Samples from collaborators originated in the United States, Italy and Spain and spanned both the acute and convalescent phases of COVID-19. The prospective study material was composed of cDNA or gDNA derived from T cells, B-cell-depleted T cells, or PBMCs. The repertoires were released in a freely available public database meant as a resource for research on the immune response to SARS-CoV-2. The samples were drawn from the first 160 participants of the ongoing ImmuneRACE study and from 1,254 subjects provided by 6 global collaborators. Subjects who had been exposed to COVID-19, were actively infected with it, or had recovered from it provided the deeply sampled blood TCRbeta repertoires that made up the dataset. Where HLA class I and class II types were available, the types were taken from metadata supplied by the sample provider, not from assay-based typing. Sample metadata almost always included a de-identified subject ID, COVID-19 status, age in years and sex.

Via the germline V gene, CDR1 is SQVTM and CDR2 ANQGSEA. Including the terminal cysteine and phenylalanine, the CDR3 comprises 13 residues. Only CDR3 DNA is held: 39 bases, read in frame from base 1. Trimming at the junction amounts to 7 bases on V and 2 bases on J, and the germline ends lie 13 bases apart. TCRbeta CDR3 regions were amplified from genomic DNA by means of the immunoSEQ Assay, a bias-controlled multiplex PCR. Under the source paper's analysis protocol: The number of nucleated cells in each sample was estimated from the amplification of reference gene primers within the assay. To quantify the absolute abundance of each unique TCRbeta CDR3 rearrangement, sequence reads were collapsed and filtered. For each sample, productive Simpson clonality was calculated as the square root of Simpson's diversity index over productive rearrangements. The immuneACCESS repertoire file appears here via TCRdb, limited to in-frame rearrangements. These files lack a portion of the clones; in checked studies, under half of the deficit traces to unresolved V genes, and the cause of the others is not known. From that table come the V and J calls and clone size; the DNA was used to work out D and trimming. Within this sample are 290,000 or so clones, with roughly 80% of them counted one time only. In total, the top ten clones hold roughly 4.7% of the sample.

About this clone: Its antigen has not been determined. Within one base of it there is no much larger clone, and no base qualities were kept.

Participants in the prospective study were aged roughly 18 to 100 years, lived in under 30 United States geographic areas, and enrolled through a virtual design. In the prospective study, cohorts were assigned on the basis of participant-reported clinical history obtained from a screening survey and a study questionnaire. Exposed participants were defined as having been in contact with someone with a PCR-confirmed or clinician-diagnosed COVID-19 case within 2 weeks of study entry. Each participant in the prospective study had whole blood, serum and a nasopharyngeal or oropharyngeal swab collected by mobile phlebotomists. Participants in the prospective study had the option to provide additional blood draws and questionnaires over a 2-month period. Prospective study blood samples were shipped either frozen or at room temperature before DNA extraction. General study outcomes and caveats: How much clinical and demographic metadata was included differed by source and by participant, and the metadata was provided uncurated.

This sequence was found in a man between 40 and 49 years old who had been exposed to COVID-19. Recombination linked TRBV29-1 to TRBJ2-3; TRBD1 is perhaps the D gene, given 6 matching bases. Sequences were obtained from PBMCs or T cells enriched from blood (not recorded which). Read as DNA, the sequence is TGCAGCGCAGGGACATTGAACACAGATACGCAGTATTTT. Translated, this gives CSAGTLNTDTQYF.